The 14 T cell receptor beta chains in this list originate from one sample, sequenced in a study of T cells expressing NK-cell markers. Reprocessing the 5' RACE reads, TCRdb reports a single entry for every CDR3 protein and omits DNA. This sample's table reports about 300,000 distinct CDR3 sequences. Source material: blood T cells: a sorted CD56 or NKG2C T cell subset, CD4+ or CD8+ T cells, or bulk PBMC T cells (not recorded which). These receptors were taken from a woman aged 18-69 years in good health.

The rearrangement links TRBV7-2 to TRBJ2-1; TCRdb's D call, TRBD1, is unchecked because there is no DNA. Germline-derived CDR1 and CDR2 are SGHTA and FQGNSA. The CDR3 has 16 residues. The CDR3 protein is CASSLAWDPSRNEQFF.

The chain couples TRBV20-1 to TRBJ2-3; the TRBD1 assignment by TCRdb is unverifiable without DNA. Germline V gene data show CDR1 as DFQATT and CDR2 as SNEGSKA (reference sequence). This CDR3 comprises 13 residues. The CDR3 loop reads CSARDEGGPTQYF.

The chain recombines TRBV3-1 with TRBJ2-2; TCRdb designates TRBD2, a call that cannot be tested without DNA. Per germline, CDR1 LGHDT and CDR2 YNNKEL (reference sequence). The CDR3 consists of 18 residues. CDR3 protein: CASSPPGTSGGAGGELFF.

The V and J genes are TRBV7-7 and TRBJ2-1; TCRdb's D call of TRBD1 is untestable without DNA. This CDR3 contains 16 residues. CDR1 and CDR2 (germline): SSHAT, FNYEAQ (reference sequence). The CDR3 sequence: CASSLGGGSGYNEQFF.

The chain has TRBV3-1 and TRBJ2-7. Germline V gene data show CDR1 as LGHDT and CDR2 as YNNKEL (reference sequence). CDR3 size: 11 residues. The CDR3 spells CASSQEAVLYF.

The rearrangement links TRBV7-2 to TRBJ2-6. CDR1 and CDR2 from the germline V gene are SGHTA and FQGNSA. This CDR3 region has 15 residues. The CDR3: CASSLVFAGANVLTF.

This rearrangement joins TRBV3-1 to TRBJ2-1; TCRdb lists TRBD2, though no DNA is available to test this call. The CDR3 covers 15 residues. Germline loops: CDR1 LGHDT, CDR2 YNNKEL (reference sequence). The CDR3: CASSQGSGGAWEQFF.

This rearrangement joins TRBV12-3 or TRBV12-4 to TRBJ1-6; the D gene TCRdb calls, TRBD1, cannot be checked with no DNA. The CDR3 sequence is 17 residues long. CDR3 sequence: CASRDTGVSSYNSPLHF.

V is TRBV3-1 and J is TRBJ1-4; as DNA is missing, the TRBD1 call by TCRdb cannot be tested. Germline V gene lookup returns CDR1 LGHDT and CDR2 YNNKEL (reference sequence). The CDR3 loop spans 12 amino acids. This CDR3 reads CASSQGRVKLFF.

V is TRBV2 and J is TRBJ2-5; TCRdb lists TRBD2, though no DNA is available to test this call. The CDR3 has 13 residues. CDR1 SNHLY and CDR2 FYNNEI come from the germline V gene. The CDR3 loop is CAKTSGREETQYF.

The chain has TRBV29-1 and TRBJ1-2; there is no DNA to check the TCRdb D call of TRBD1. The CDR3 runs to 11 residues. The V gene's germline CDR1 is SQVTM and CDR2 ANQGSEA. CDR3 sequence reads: CSLGELYGYTF.

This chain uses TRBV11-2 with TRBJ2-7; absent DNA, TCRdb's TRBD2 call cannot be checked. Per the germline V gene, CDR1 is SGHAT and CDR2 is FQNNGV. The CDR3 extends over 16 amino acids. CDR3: CASSLDSGGPTYEQYF.

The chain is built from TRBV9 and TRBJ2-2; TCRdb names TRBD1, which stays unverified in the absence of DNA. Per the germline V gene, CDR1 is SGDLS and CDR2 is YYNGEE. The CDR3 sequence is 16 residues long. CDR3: CASSPNDRAIGGELFF.

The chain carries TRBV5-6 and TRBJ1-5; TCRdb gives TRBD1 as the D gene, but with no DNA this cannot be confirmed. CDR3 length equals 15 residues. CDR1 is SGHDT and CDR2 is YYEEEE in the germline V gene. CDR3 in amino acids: CASSRTGYSNQPQHF.